Listed below are T cell receptor beta chains from one sample, sequenced in a study of cytomegalovirus exposure and HLA in healthy donors. Produced via immunoSEQ multiplex PCR; TCRdb's table is partial and in-frame only. The sample consists of 150,000 to 200,000 clones, around four fifths of them appearing once. The sample consisted of PBMCs. The receptors here all came from a man aged 50 or older in good health and CMV-seropositive. Both conserved end residues are part of each CDR3.

TRBV7-9	TRBJ2-7	CASGRSSYEQYF
TRBV28	TRBJ1-5	CASSSTGGGGQPQHF
TRBV10-1	TRBJ2-7	CASSEGLAGSYEQYF
TRBV12-2	TRBJ2-7	CASRSNLAGAIYEQYF
TRBV5-5	TRBJ2-7	CASSLREYEQYF
TRBV6-5	TRBJ2-7	CASSYKGAYEQYF
TRBV13	TRBJ2-7	CASSTGLAVSYEQYF
TRBV10-3	TRBJ1-3	CAISTGTFGNTIYF
TRBV6-1	NA	CASIRGTSAYEQYF
TRBV6-1	TRBJ2-5	CASSVDRAETQYF